Listed here are 9 T cell receptor beta chains from one sample, sequenced in a study of T-cell reconstitution after alpha-beta-depleted transplantation in children (dated by TCRdb to about 2016). Libraries came from PCR. Reads for this sample came from an Illumina HiSeq 2500. Molecular barcoding was employed in the preparation of TCR libraries, with unique molecular identifiers being used to normalize TCRbeta repertoire quantification. Using fastp at Q25 and MiXCR, TCRdb reprocessed the public reads and kept productive beta chains. Under each unique CDR3 protein, matching rows form one entry showing the most common genes and DNA. The sample yields more than 45,000 distinct CDR3 sequences; about 47% were counted once. The ten most abundant clones make up more than 30% of the sample. The treatment or condition label of this sample denotes: allogeneic hematopoietic cell transplantation with graft depleted of TCRalphabeta T cells and CD19 B cells.

Material: peripheral blood, obtained before TCRalphabeta/CD19-depleted stem cell transplant. The receptors shown here come from a boy less than two years old with SCID, due to receive a stem cell transplant.

The CDR3 region has the DNA TGTGCCAGCAGCCCCCGGGGGCTAGGCACCGGGGAGCTGTTTTTT. Translation: CASSPRGLGTGELFF. The J gene is TRBJ2-2, the V gene TRBV7-9; D might be TRBD1 or TRBD2, each matching 6 bases. This CDR3 region has 15 residues. Germline V gives CDR1 SEHNR, CDR2 FQNEAQ (reference sequence). The V and J ends lost 5 bases and 4 bases respectively, with 14 bases between them.

This clonotype showed up just a few times. The CDR3 DNA is TGTGCCAGCAGAAACCAGGGGGGCCCCTACGAGCAGTACTTC. As protein: CASRNQGGPYEQYF. This chain connects TRBV6-2 or TRBV6-3 to TRBJ2-7; possible D gene TRBD1, 7 bases. V was cut by 6 bases and J by 2 bases, with 14 bases left in between. CDR1 is MNHEY and CDR2 is SVGEGT in the germline V gene. CDR3 length: 14 amino acids.

The gene calls are TRBV7-2 and TRBJ2-2, with 10 positions matching TRBD2. The V gene end was trimmed by 10 bases and the J gene end by 4 bases; junction bases not matched to a gene: 9. CDR1 and CDR2 (germline): SGHTA, FQGNSA. The CDR3 is 15 residues long. CDR3: CANLSGGRGTGELFF. The CDR3 region has the DNA TGTGCCAACCTTAGCGGGGGGCGGGGCACCGGGGAGCTGTTTTTT.

The chain employs TRBV7-9 and TRBJ2-5; TRBD2 matches at 12 bases. The CDR3 consists of 16 residues. Per germline, CDR1 SEHNR and CDR2 FQNEAQ (reference sequence). V was clipped by 4 bases and J by 4 bases; unmatched bases: 7. CDR3 in amino acids: CASSSLTSGGGETQYF. The CDR3 bases are TGTGCCAGCAGCTCCCTGACTAGCGGGGGTGGAGAGACCCAGTACTTC.

V and J are TRBV28 and TRBJ1-1; the match to TRBD1 covers 7 bases. Germline-derived CDR1 and CDR2 are MDHEN and SYDVKM. The CDR3 is 14 amino acids. V lost 6 bases, J lost 3 bases, and 7 bases stayed unmatched. CDR3 residues: CASSPHQGDTEAFF. CDR3 sequence (DNA): TGTGCCAGCAGCCCCCATCAGGGGGACACTGAAGCTTTCTTT.

The chain employs TRBV9 and TRBJ2-3; 8 bases are a match to TRBD2. CDR3 length equals 15 residues. Germline lookup yields CDR1 SGDLS and CDR2 YYNGEE. V trimming: 4 bases; J trimming: 4 bases; junction bases outside the gene matches: 8. CDR3 loop: CASSPRGGLADTQYF. The CDR3 nucleotides are TGTGCCAGCAGCCCCCGGGGGGGCCTCGCAGATACGCAGTATTTT.

The gene calls are TRBV4-3 and TRBJ2-3; D might be TRBD2 (6 bases). Between the trimmed V and J ends, which lost 0 bases and 6 bases, there was a span of 28 bases. Looked up from germline, CDR1 is LGHNA and CDR2 is YSLEER. The CDR3 spans 20 residues. CDR3 nucleotide sequence: TGCGCCAGCAGCCAAGATAGGTTTGCCGTGCTAGCGATTGCCTCTGATACGCAGTATTTT. Protein: CASSQDRFAVLAIASDTQYF.

The chain joins TRBV4-1 to TRBJ2-3; tentative D call: TRBD2 (6 bases). V was cut by 3 bases and J by 3 bases, with 19 bases left in between. The CDR3 spans 17 residues. Germline loops: CDR1 MGHRA, CDR2 YSYEKL. Here the CDR3 reads CASSQKSPGTRTDTQYF. The CDR3 nucleotides are TGCGCCAGCAGCCAGAAAAGCCCAGGGACTCGGACAGATACGCAGTATTTT.

This clonotype occurred a few times. This chain connects TRBV29-1 to TRBJ2-5; tentatively, D is TRBD1 (6 bases). The CDR3 extends over 12 amino acids. The germline V gene has CDR1 SQVTM and CDR2 ANQGSEA. The germline V and J ends were trimmed by 6 bases and 5 bases, with 13 bases remaining between them. The CDR3 nucleotides read TGCAGCGTATTCAGGGGAGCTGAGACCCAGTACTTC. Amino acids: CSVFRGAETQYF.